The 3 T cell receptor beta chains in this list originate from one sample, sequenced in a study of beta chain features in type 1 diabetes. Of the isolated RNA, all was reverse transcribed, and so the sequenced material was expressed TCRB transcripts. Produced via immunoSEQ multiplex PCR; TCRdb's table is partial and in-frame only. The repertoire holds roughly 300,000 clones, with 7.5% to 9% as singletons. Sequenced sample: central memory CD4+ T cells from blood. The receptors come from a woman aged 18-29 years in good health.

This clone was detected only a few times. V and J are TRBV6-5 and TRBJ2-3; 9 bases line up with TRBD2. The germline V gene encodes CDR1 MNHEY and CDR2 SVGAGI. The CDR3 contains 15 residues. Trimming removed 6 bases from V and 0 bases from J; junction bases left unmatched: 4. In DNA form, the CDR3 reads TGTGCCAGCAGCCAGACTAGCGGTAGCACAGATACGCAGTATTTT. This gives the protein CASSQTSGSTDTQYF.

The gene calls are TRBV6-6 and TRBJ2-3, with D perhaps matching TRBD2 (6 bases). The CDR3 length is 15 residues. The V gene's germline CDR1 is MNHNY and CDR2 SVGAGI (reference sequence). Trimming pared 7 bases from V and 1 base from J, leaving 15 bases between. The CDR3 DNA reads TGTGCCAGCAAAGACGGGAGCATTGGCACAGATACGCAGTATTTT. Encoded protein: CASKDGSIGTDTQYF.

CDR3: CASSRSGGVLQETQYF. The CDR3 DNA sequence: TGCGCCAGCAGCCGCTCTGGTGGGGTCCTTCAAGAGACCCAGTACTTC. The chain links TRBV5-1 to TRBJ2-5; D is undetermined. The V end lost 4 bases, the J end lost 2 bases, and 18 bases lay between the germline ends. This CDR3 contains 16 residues. Germline V gene sequence: CDR1 SGHRS, CDR2 YFSETQ. The complete variable domain, with remaining parts taken from reference TRBV5-1 and TRBJ2-5, reads KAGVTQTPRYLIKTRGQQVTLSCSPISGHRSVSWYQQTPGQGLQFLFEYFSETQRNKGNFPGRFSGRQFSNSRSEMNVSTLELGDSALYLCASSRSGGVLQETQYFGPGTRLLVL.